The T cell receptor (beta chain) under discussion was sequenced for a study of cytomegalovirus exposure and HLA in healthy donors. This CDR3 has 15 amino acids. The germline V gene has CDR1 SEHNR and CDR2 FQNEAQ (reference sequence). The PCR ran on 60 Vbeta and 13 Jbeta primers. Measured with immunoSEQ multiplex PCR; TCRdb has only the in-frame clones, and not every one. The sample holds about 170,000 clones; over 80% are singletons and the top ten take about 4.4%. Healthy bone marrow donors formed the donor group. Concerning this clone: One end of the junction does not line up with germline, which may come from a read error.

V and J are TRBV7-9 and TRBJ1-6; TRBD1 matches 8 bases. Sequencing was carried out using PBMCs. This clonotype was obtained from a woman between 50 and 59 years old in good health and CMV-seropositive. CDR3 amino acids: CSSSPRTGINSPLHF. CDR3 in DNA: TGTTCCAGCAGCCCCCGGACAGGGATTAATTCACCCCTCCACTTT.